What follows are 30 T cell receptor beta chains derived from one specimen sequenced in a study of STAT5B mutations in CD4+ large granular lymphocyte leukemia. Produced via immunoSEQ multiplex PCR; TCRdb's table is partial and in-frame only. The sample consists of under 40,000 clones, roughly two thirds of them appearing once. Sequencing was carried out using CD4+ T cells from blood buffy coats. The origin of the receptors is a human donor in good health.

The rearrangement joins TRBV7-2 to TRBJ1-3, with TRBD1 identical over 10 bases. The CDR3 is 14 residues long. The ends lost 7 bases at V and 7 bases at J; junction bases unmatched: 7. Germline assignment: CDR1 SGHTA and CDR2 FQGNSA. CDR3 loop: CASKPTGGENTIYF. CDR3 coding DNA: TGTGCCAGCAAACCGACAGGGGGCGAGAACACCATATATTTT.

V gene TRBV6-5 combines with J gene TRBJ2-5; D uncertain. The CDR3 is 14 residues long. Trimming removed 4 bases at V and 5 bases at J, with 14 bases between. The germline V gene encodes CDR1 MNHEY and CDR2 SVGAGI. The CDR3 region is CASSSNDGRETQYF. In DNA, the CDR3 is TGTGCCAGCAGTTCAAACGACGGGCGCGAGACCCAGTACTTC.

The V and J genes are TRBV2 and TRBJ2-1, with D perhaps assigned TRBD1 or TRBD2 (5 bases each). The CDR3 is 14 amino acids. Germline CDR1 reads SNHLY; CDR2 reads FYNNEI. Trimming cost V 7 bases and J 4 bases, with 14 bases left between them. The CDR3 nucleotides are TGTGCCAGCATTGCGACGGGACCTTACAATGAGCAGTTCTTC. The encoded protein is CASIATGPYNEQFF.

This clone was picked up a small number of times. The rearrangement joins TRBV9 to TRBJ1-6; possibly TRBD1 for D (5 bases). The V end lost 3 bases, the J end lost 0 bases, and 16 bases lay between the germline ends. The CDR3 has 18 amino acids. Germline V gives CDR1 SGDLS, CDR2 YYNGEE. The CDR3 DNA reads as TGTGCCAGCAGCGAGGGGCCCATTGGCAGCTCCTATAATTCACCCCTCCACTTT. Translation: CASSEGPIGSSYNSPLHF.

The chain uses TRBV27 and TRBJ1-5, with D possibly matching TRBD1 (6 bases). The CDR3 totals 14 residues. V gave up 7 bases and J gave up 9 bases, with 19 bases separating them. Looked up from germline, CDR1 is MNHEY and CDR2 is SMNVEV (reference sequence). CDR3 DNA sequence: TGTGCCAGCAACTCTCACCGGACAGCTTGGCCCCAGCATTTT. Protein: CASNSHRTAWPQHF.

The chain employs TRBV6-5 and TRBJ1-5, with D perhaps TRBD1 (6 bases). V gave up 6 bases and J gave up 0 bases, with 12 bases separating them. The germline V gene encodes CDR1 MNHEY and CDR2 SVGAGI. This CDR3 is built from 15 residues. In DNA, the CDR3 is TGTGCCAGCAGACAACAGGGACATAGCAATCAGCCCCAGCATTTT. Amino acids: CASRQQGHSNQPQHF.

The chain is built from TRBV6-1 and TRBJ2-4; 11 nucleotides agree with TRBD2. V lost 3 bases to trimming and J lost 8 bases; unmatched junction nucleotides: 9. The germline gives CDR1 MNHNS, CDR2 SASEGT. The CDR3 has 16 residues. The CDR3 region is CASSDFASGGSDIQYF. The CDR3 region has the DNA TGTGCCAGCAGTGACTTCGCTAGCGGGGGGTCTGACATTCAGTACTTC.

The chain uses TRBV27 and TRBJ2-7; TRBD1 is a possible D gene (5 bases). V was shortened by 4 bases and J by 0 bases, with 7 bases between the two germline ends. Germline CDR1 reads MNHEY; CDR2 reads SMNVEV (reference sequence). The CDR3 length is 13 residues. Here the CDR3 reads CASSSTGSYEQYF. The CDR3 nucleotides are TGTGCCAGCAGTTCCACAGGCTCCTACGAGCAGTACTTC.

The V and J genes are TRBV11-3 and TRBJ2-3; weak D call: TRBD2 (6 bases). V was cut by 5 bases and J by 3 bases, with 12 bases left in between. The CDR3 has 14 amino acids. Germline CDR1 reads SGHNT; CDR2 reads YENEEA. The CDR3 DNA reads as TGTGCCAGCAGCCTTAGCCGGGGGACAGATACGCAGTATTTT. Encoded protein: CASSLSRGTDTQYF.

The J gene is TRBJ2-5, the V gene TRBV7-8; 11 nucleotides agree with TRBD2. Germline V gives CDR1 SGHVS, CDR2 FQNEAQ. The CDR3 has 20 amino acids. The junction had 21 bases not matched to a gene; V was cut back by 7 bases and J by 2 bases. In nucleotides, the CDR3 is TGTGCCAGCATCCAACTCCGCCCTAGCGGGGGGCCGGCCTTTCAAGAGACCCAGTACTTC. This codes for CASIQLRPSGGPAFQETQYF.

For the CDR3, the DNA is TGTGCCAGCAGCGTAACCGGGGGTAACTATGGCTACACCTTC. It is translated as CASSVTGGNYGYTF. The genes are TRBV9 and TRBJ1-2; perhaps TRBD1 as D (5 bases). Germline V lookup: CDR1 SGDLS, CDR2 YYNGEE. The CDR3 contains 14 residues. Trimming pared 1 base from V and 1 base from J, leaving 8 bases between.

The table lists this clone with a few counts. This sequence joins TRBV6-5 and TRBJ2-7, with D perhaps TRBD1 (5 bases). With 8 bases removed from V and 7 bases from J, the gap between germline ends came to 15 bases. From germline, CDR1 is MNHEY and CDR2 SVGAGI. The CDR3 extends over 12 amino acids. The CDR3 loop is CASGLGPGEQYF. The CDR3 DNA reads as TGTGCCAGCGGGTTGGGGCCTGGGGAGCAGTACTTC.

This chain joins TRBV18 and TRBJ1-4, with TRBD1 matching 8 bases. This CDR3 region has 14 residues. Germline lookup yields CDR1 KGHSH and CDR2 LQKENI. The J segment lost 5 bases and the V segment lost 3 bases, leaving 2 bases of the junction unmatched. CDR3 amino acids: CASSPGQENEKLFF. CDR3 in DNA: TGTGCCAGCTCACCGGGACAGGAGAATGAAAAACTGTTTTTT.

The chain employs TRBV4-1 and TRBJ1-1; 8 bases match TRBD1. The germline V gene encodes CDR1 MGHRA and CDR2 YSYEKL. The CDR3 spans 15 residues. The junction had 9 bases not matched to a gene; V was cut back by 5 bases and J by 4 bases. CDR3 sequence reads: CASSIRGPRGTEAFF. In nucleotides, the CDR3 is TGCGCCAGCAGCATCAGGGGGCCGAGGGGCACTGAAGCTTTCTTT.

The rearrangement joins TRBV19 to TRBJ2-5; TRBD1 matches at 12 bases. The germline gives CDR1 LNHDA, CDR2 SQIVND (reference sequence). Unmatched junction bases numbered 4, after V lost 4 bases and J lost 4 bases. This CDR3 is 15 amino acids long. This CDR3 reads CASSRGQGAGETQYF. In DNA form, the CDR3 reads TGTGCCAGTAGTAGGGGACAGGGGGCGGGAGAGACCCAGTACTTC.

The chain employs TRBV2 and TRBJ1-1; no reliable D call. There are 14 residues in the CDR3. Germline V gives CDR1 SNHLY, CDR2 FYNNEI. V was pared by 0 bases and J by 7 bases, with 12 bases between. Here the CDR3 DNA reads TGTGCCAGCAGTGAAGCTTGGGGTGAGGTTGAAGCTTTCTTT. It encodes CASSEAWGEVEAFF.

The rearrangement links TRBV10-3 to TRBJ2-6, with D possibly matching TRBD2 (7 bases). V was cut by 5 bases and J by 0 bases, with 14 bases left in between. Germline loops: CDR1 ENHRY, CDR2 SYGVKD. This CDR3 is built from 17 residues. The chain's CDR3 is CAISKAGANSGANVLTF. CDR3 nucleotides: TGTGCCATCAGTAAGGCGGGGGCCAACTCTGGGGCCAACGTCCTGACTTTC.

The chain carries TRBV6-5 and TRBJ1-4; the D is unclear. The V gene's germline CDR1 is MNHEY and CDR2 SVGAGI. The V and J ends lost 2 bases and 8 bases respectively, with 9 bases between them. The CDR3 is made up of 13 amino acids. CDR3 amino acids: CASSYVAREKLFF. The CDR3 DNA is TGTGCCAGCAGTTACGTGGCAAGGGAAAAACTGTTTTTT.

The chain couples TRBV27 to TRBJ2-3; D might be TRBD2 (6 bases). CDR1 is MNHEY and CDR2 is SMNVEV in the germline V gene (reference sequence). The CDR3 spans 16 residues. V was clipped by 4 bases and J by 6 bases, with 20 bases between them. DNA for the CDR3: TGTGCCAGCAGTTCGCCCTTATCGACTAGGGGTGATACGCAGTATTTT. Protein product: CASSSPLSTRGDTQYF.

This chain uses TRBV30 with TRBJ2-1; D might be TRBD1 or TRBD2, each matching 6 bases. Between the trimmed V and J ends, which lost 3 bases and 0 bases, there was a span of 12 bases. In germline, CDR1 is GTSNPN, CDR2 SVGIG (reference sequence). This CDR3 comprises 15 residues. For the CDR3, the DNA is TGTGCCTGGAGGGGGGGCGCCAGCTCCTACAATGAGCAGTTCTTC. Translated: CAWRGGASSYNEQFF. Together with reference TRBV30 and TRBJ2-1, the CDR3 gives the full variable domain: SQTIHQWPATLVQPVGSPLSLECTVEGTSNPNLYWYRQAAGRGLQLLFYSVGIGQISSEVPQNLSASRPQDRQFILSSKKLLLSDSGFYLCAWRGGASSYNEQFFGPGTRLTVL.

The rearrangement joins TRBV30 to TRBJ1-4, with 7 bases that match TRBD1. CDR1 and CDR2 (germline): GTSNPN, SVGIG (reference sequence). The CDR3 has 15 amino acids. Germline trimming cut 2 bases from V and 7 bases from J; bases unmatched to any gene: 10. CDR3 protein: CAWSPDRVGREKLFF. CDR3 in DNA: TGTGCCTGGAGTCCCGACAGGGTGGGGCGTGAAAAACTGTTTTTT.

The chain uses TRBV27 and TRBJ2-7; no reliable D call. This CDR3 contains 13 residues. V lost 3 bases and J 3 bases, leaving 9 bases between the germline ends. The germline CDR1 and CDR2 sequences are MNHEY and SMNVEV (reference sequence). The CDR3 reads CASSLDGGYEQYF. The DNA of the CDR3 is TGTGCCAGCAGTTTGGACGGCGGCTACGAGCAGTACTTC.

V gene TRBV28 combines with J gene TRBJ1-2; D may be TRBD1 (5 bases). The CDR3 contains 16 residues. V lost 5 bases and J lost 1, with 17 bases in between. CDR1 and CDR2 from the germline V gene are MDHEN and SYDVKM. The CDR3 loop reads CASSPSGTGNNYGYTF. DNA of the CDR3: TGTGCCAGCAGTCCTTCCGGGACTGGGAATAACTATGGCTACACCTTC.

J is TRBJ2-1 and V is TRBV5-1; D may be TRBD2 (6 bases). Germline lookup yields CDR1 SGHRS and CDR2 YFSETQ. Trimming took off 0 bases at V and 4 bases at J, with 14 bases between the two ends. The CDR3 runs to 16 residues. CDR3 amino acids: CASSLVTAGTYNEQFF. Written as DNA, the CDR3 is TGCGCCAGCAGCTTGGTTACTGCGGGGACTTACAATGAGCAGTTCTTC.

The V and J genes are TRBV6-5 and TRBJ2-2; no reliable D call. Germline loops: CDR1 MNHEY, CDR2 SVGAGI. CDR3 length: 13 residues. V was cut by 6 bases and J by 2 bases, with 7 bases left in between. DNA of the CDR3: TGTGCCAGCAGAGGGTTTAACACCGGGGAGCTGTTTTTT. This translates into CASRGFNTGELFF.

This clone showed up just once. The rearrangement links TRBV6-6 to TRBJ2-1; D unclear. The CDR3 covers 11 residues. V was clipped by 5 bases and J by 7 bases, with 6 bases between them. The germline CDR1 and CDR2 sequences are MNHNY and SVGAGI (reference sequence). CDR3 loop: CASSERNEQFF. DNA of the CDR3: TGTGCCAGCAGTGAGAGAAATGAGCAGTTCTTC.

The chain uses TRBV5-6 and TRBJ1-2, with D perhaps TRBD1 (6 bases). Germline CDR1 is SGHDT and CDR2 is YYEEEE. V shed 4 bases and J shed 0 bases, with 25 bases lying between them. The CDR3 contains 19 residues. The CDR3 DNA sequence: TGTGCCAGCAGCCACGTAATTTTCGCGGGGGGCACGGCTAACTATGGCTACACCTTC. Protein sequence: CASSHVIFAGGTANYGYTF.

The genes are TRBV6-1 and TRBJ2-2; 9 bases agree with TRBD2. J was trimmed by 0 bases and V by 3 bases; bases with no gene match: 5. Germline V gene sequence: CDR1 MNHNS, CDR2 SASEGT. The CDR3 has 17 residues. This CDR3 reads CASSEFSGGSNTGELFF. The CDR3 DNA is TGTGCCAGCAGTGAGTTTAGCGGGGGTTCGAACACCGGGGAGCTGTTTTTT.

The V call is TRBV6-1, the J call TRBJ2-7, with TRBD2 matching 9 bases. The CDR3 has 15 residues. Germline V CDR1 and CDR2: MNHNS, SASEGT. J gave up 2 bases and V 0 bases, and 2 bases lay outside the gene matches. CDR3 residues: CASSEAASGTYEQYF. The CDR3, as DNA: TGTGCCAGCAGTGAAGCGGCTAGCGGGACCTACGAGCAGTACTTC.

The chain carries TRBV19 and TRBJ2-1, with no clear D. Deletions cut 3 bases from V and 2 bases from J, with 14 bases between. The CDR3 contains 16 residues. Germline assignment: CDR1 LNHDA and CDR2 SQIVND (reference sequence). As DNA, the CDR3 is TGTGCCAGTAGTATCGAAGTCGGCCCGGCCTACAATGAGCAGTTCTTC. The encoded protein is CASSIEVGPAYNEQFF.